This T cell receptor (beta chain) was recovered during a study of cytomegalovirus exposure and HLA in healthy donors. Turning to the study itself: From HLA-typed donors, an early data release held 70 million to 100 million unique TCRs.

Concerning this clone itself: Its specificity is not known.

CDR1 and CDR2 (germline): SQVTM, ANQGSEA. Trimming shortened V by 1 base and J by 8 bases, and 11 bases separated the two germline ends. The CDR3 is 12 residues long. The study's findings and limits: In vitro checks showed that three CMV-associated chains really do target CMV antigens. A later analysis linked a missense variant in DCLRE1C to the trimming of TCR beta V and J genes. The HLA-A and HLA-B alleles of most subjects were reportedly predicted accurately from TCR beta sequences.

The PCR made use of 60 Vbeta and 13 Jbeta primers. Only in-frame clones appear in the TCRdb table, and some are missing; sequencing was by immunoSEQ multiplex PCR. The sample has 100,000 to 150,000 clones, 81% seen once. The specimen sequenced was PBMCs. The chain uses TRBV29-1 and TRBJ1-1; D is perhaps TRBD1 (5 bases). The origin of this receptor is a man aged 18 to 30 in good health and CMV-seronegative. The CDR3: CSVEGGRCEAFF. CDR3 coding DNA: TGCAGCGTTGAAGGGGGCAGGTGCGAAGCTTTCTTT.